Below, one TCR beta chain is given with its context. Per the original data handling: Amplification with reference gene primers provided the estimates of nucleated cell counts. Measured with immunoSEQ multiplex PCR; TCRdb has only the in-frame clones, and not every one. V and J calls and clone size are copied from that table; D and trimming were computed from the DNA. The repertoire includes some 88,000 clones, 75% to 90% of them detected once, and less than 9% sits in the top ten. These data are taken from a study of blood T cell repertoires in COVID-19. Study as a whole: Both acute and convalescent COVID-19 samples were obtained from the United States, Italy and Spain. Sources were T cells, B-cell-depleted T cells, or PBMCs; the material itself was cDNA or gDNA.

Trimming cost V 2 bases and J 7 bases, with 14 bases left between them. Germline V gene data show CDR1 as LGHDT and CDR2 as YNNKEL (reference sequence). CDR3 length equals 14 residues. Sequenced material: peripheral blood. The TCR comes from a man between 60 and 75 years old with acute or convalescent COVID-19. The chain employs TRBV3-1 (or the pseudogene TRBV3-2) and TRBJ2-5; D possibly corresponds to TRBD2 (6 bases). The CDR3 DNA is TGTGCCAGCAGCCAAACCTGGGACTCGGGGACCCAGTACTTC. It encodes CASSQTWDSGTQYF.